This TCR beta chain was captured by sequencing in a study of T-cell reconstitution after alpha-beta-depleted transplantation in children. Germline V gene data show CDR1 as MNHEY and CDR2 as SVGAGI. The CDR3 loop spans 12 amino acids. V was pared by 4 bases and J by 4 bases, with 7 bases between. Preparation of the TCRbeta library used unique molecular identifiers. TCRdb reanalysed the PCR reads using MiXCR and keeps one entry per CDR3 protein. The sample yields 350,000 to 500,000 distinct CDR3 sequences, roughly 44% seen once. Whole-study results and caveats: T-cell counts and diversity at one year following transplant were attributed mainly to newly produced T cells. Expanded graft clones numbering several hundred reportedly gave rise to alpha-beta T cells about two months after transplant. Where some patients showed high TCRbeta diversity at day 60, it came from recipient T cells and thymic progenitors that had survived.

A remark on this clonotype: Its cognate antigen is unknown.

This sequence was found in a girl between 2 and 10 years old with aplastic anemia, due to receive a stem cell transplant. Sequenced material: PBMCs, taken before TCRalphabeta/CD19-depleted stem cell transplant. This chain links TRBV6-5 with TRBJ1-1; the D gene is possibly TRBD1 (5 bases). The CDR3 sequence is CASSSRATEAFF. Written as DNA, the CDR3 is TGTGCCAGCAGTTCCAGGGCCACTGAAGCTTTCTTT.